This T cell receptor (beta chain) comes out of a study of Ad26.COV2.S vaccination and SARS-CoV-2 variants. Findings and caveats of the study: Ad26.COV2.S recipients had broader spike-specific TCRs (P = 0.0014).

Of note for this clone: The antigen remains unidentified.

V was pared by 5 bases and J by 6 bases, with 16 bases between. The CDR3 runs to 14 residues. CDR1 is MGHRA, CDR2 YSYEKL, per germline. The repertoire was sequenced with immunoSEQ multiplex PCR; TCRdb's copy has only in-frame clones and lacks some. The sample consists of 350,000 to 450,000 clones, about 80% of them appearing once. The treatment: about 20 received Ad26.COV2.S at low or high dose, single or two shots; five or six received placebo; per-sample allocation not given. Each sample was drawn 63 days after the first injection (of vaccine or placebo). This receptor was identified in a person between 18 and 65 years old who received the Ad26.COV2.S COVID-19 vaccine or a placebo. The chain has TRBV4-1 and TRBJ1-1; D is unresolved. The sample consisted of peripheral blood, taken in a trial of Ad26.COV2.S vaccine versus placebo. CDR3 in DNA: TGCGCCAGCAGCAACCCGCAGAGGGATGCTGAAGCTTTCTTT. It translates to CASSNPQRDAEAFF.